The 2 T cell receptor beta chains listed next were all sequenced from one sample in a study of CD8 T cells in ankylosing spondylitis (dated by TCRdb to 2016 to 2017). The library was made by 5' RACE. Sequencer: Illumina HiSeq 2500. TCRdb itself trimmed the public reads at Q25 with fastp, ran MiXCR and retained productive beta chains. When rows share a CDR3 protein, they turn into one entry using the most common DNA and genes. The sample table records tens of thousands of distinct CDR3 sequences; roughly 6.1% of these occur just once. Approximately 5% of the sample lies in the top ten. The material sequenced was synovial fluid, either unsorted or a sorted T cell fraction (not recorded which). The receptors come from a male donor with ankylosing spondylitis.

This clonotype was counted many times. V usage is TRBV20-1 and J usage is TRBJ2-2, with 10 bases fitting TRBD2. This CDR3 spans 16 amino acids. The germline V gene encodes CDR1 DFQATT and CDR2 SNEGSKA (reference sequence). Unmatched junction bases numbered 5, after V lost 0 bases and J lost 4 bases. CDR3 protein: CSARDLLAGATGELFF. Here the CDR3 DNA reads TGCAGTGCTAGAGACCTTCTAGCGGGAGCCACCGGGGAGCTGTTTTTT.

The CDR3 DNA follows: TGCAGCGTTGAAGATATCCGGGGGTCTGGGGCCAACGTCCTGACTTTC. Residues: CSVEDIRGSGANVLTF. The chain employs TRBV29-1 and TRBJ2-6, with a possible D match to TRBD2 (6 bases). CDR1 SQVTM and CDR2 ANQGSEA come from the germline V gene. V lost 0 bases to trimming and J lost 1 base, with 10 bases between them. The CDR3 extends over 16 amino acids.